This paragraph reports one TCR beta chain. Its antigen is currently unknown. The data stem from a study of T cell responses to AZD1222 COVID-19 vaccine. Broader study findings: Mostly white British, mostly female donors; authors suggested clonal diversity may be underestimated. Nearly half of the spike-specific TCRs reportedly recognize variant regions that carry no mutations. Breadth and depth of Spike-specific TCRs rose after two AZD1222 doses. Only after the peak T cell response were repertoires sampled.

The CDR3 has 19 residues. V lost 2 bases and J 6 bases, leaving 28 bases between the germline ends. CDR1 SGHAT and CDR2 FQNNGV come from the germline V gene. Measured with immunoSEQ multiplex PCR; TCRdb has only the in-frame clones, and not every one. The table includes around 64,000 clones, around 82% detected once. This sequence joins TRBV11-2 and TRBJ1-2, with D perhaps matching TRBD1 (6 bases). The sequence was obtained from an adult who received the AZD1222 COVID-19 vaccine. The sequences come from peripheral blood, collected 28 days after the second AZD1222 dose. CDR3 protein: CASSLITVYPPGTGHGYTF. CDR3 DNA: TGTGCCAGCAGCTTAATTACGGTATATCCCCCTGGAACAGGGCATGGCTACACCTTC.